This T cell receptor (beta chain) emerged from a study of blood T cells in healthy people across ages. Primed by a sample-barcoded 5' primer and a J-beta primer mix, a second PCR proceeded for 7 to 11 cycles. TCRdb reprocessed the 5' RACE reads with MiXCR, giving one entry per CDR3 protein. The profile shows 650,000 to 1,000,000 distinct CDR3 sequences, 30% to 45% of them singletons. The CDR3 loop spans 15 amino acids. V dropped 5 bases and J dropped 7; count of bases not matched to a gene: 12. Germline CDR1 and CDR2: SGHRS and YFSETQ. This receptor was identified in a man younger than 35 in good health. The source material was blood. The chain recombines TRBV5-1 with TRBJ2-7, with 10 bases identical to TRBD2. The CDR3: CASSYLAGAQNEQYF. CDR3 nucleotides: TGCGCCAGCAGTTACCTAGCGGGGGCGCAAAATGAGCAGTACTTC.